Listed here are 2 T cell receptor beta chains from one sample, sequenced in a study of Graves' ophthalmopathy and Graves' hyperthyroidism. RNA transcripts served as template for amplifying TCR beta CDR3 sequences. A first-round RT-PCR used HTBI primers, followed by a second-round multiplex PCR. TCRdb reprocessed the multiplex PCR reads via MiXCR and lists one record per CDR3 protein. The table records hundreds of thousands of distinct CDR3 sequences, approximately 21% of them present only once. The sample was peripheral blood. Every receptor here comes from a woman between 18 and 29 years old with stable Graves' hyperthyroidism. Some clones in this sample may be carry-over from other donors' samples.

This clonotype was recorded at least ten times. The chain links TRBV29-1 to TRBJ2-7; D is possibly TRBD1 (6 bases). This CDR3 region has 14 residues. The V gene's germline CDR1 is SQVTM and CDR2 ANQGSEA. Trimming removed 0 bases from V and 5 bases from J, with 14 bases in between. CDR3 DNA: TGCAGCGTTGAAGACAGGGACACTACGGACGAGCAGTACTTC. The encoded protein is CSVEDRDTTDEQYF.

This clonotype has just a few counts. The chain has TRBV10-3 and TRBJ2-7, with 14 positions matching TRBD2. This CDR3 is 13 amino acids long. Trimming took 9 bases from V and 4 from J; bases not matched to a gene: 2. Germline V gives CDR1 ENHRY, CDR2 SYGVKD. Here the CDR3 reads CAIGTSGGYEQYF. In DNA, the CDR3 is TGTGCCATTGGGACTAGCGGGGGTTACGAGCAGTACTTC.